Sequencing of this T cell receptor (beta chain) was carried out in a study of cytotoxic CD8 clonotypes in ibrutinib-treated CLL. Study-wide background: Sequenced samples delivered averages of 270,000 or so productive templates and around 94,000 productive rearrangements.

TCR beta libraries used about 2 micrograms of genomic DNA from cryopreserved PBMCs. This clone was counted many times. Its cognate antigen is unknown. Study-wide results and limits: Treatment saw public clonotypes, which were uncommon, either contract or stay stable. Rising at ibrutinib response, clonality subsequently fell back toward baseline at progression.

Clones were sequenced by immunoSEQ multiplex PCR, and TCRdb holds only the in-frame ones, with some missing. The sample carries 250,000 to 350,000 clones, roughly 76% recorded once. The specimen was PBMCs, collected at disease progression, from a patient treated with ibrutinib. The TCR comes from a human donor with chronic lymphocytic leukemia.

The CDR3 loop is CASSGRDTGELFF. CDR3 coding DNA: TGTGCCAGCAGCGGACGGGACACCGGGGAGCTGTTTTTT. The chain joins TRBV7-9 to TRBJ2-2; D call uncertain. The CDR3 is 13 amino acids. Trimming took off 5 bases at V and 3 bases at J, with 7 bases between the two ends. Germline values: CDR1 SEHNR, CDR2 FQNEAQ (reference sequence).